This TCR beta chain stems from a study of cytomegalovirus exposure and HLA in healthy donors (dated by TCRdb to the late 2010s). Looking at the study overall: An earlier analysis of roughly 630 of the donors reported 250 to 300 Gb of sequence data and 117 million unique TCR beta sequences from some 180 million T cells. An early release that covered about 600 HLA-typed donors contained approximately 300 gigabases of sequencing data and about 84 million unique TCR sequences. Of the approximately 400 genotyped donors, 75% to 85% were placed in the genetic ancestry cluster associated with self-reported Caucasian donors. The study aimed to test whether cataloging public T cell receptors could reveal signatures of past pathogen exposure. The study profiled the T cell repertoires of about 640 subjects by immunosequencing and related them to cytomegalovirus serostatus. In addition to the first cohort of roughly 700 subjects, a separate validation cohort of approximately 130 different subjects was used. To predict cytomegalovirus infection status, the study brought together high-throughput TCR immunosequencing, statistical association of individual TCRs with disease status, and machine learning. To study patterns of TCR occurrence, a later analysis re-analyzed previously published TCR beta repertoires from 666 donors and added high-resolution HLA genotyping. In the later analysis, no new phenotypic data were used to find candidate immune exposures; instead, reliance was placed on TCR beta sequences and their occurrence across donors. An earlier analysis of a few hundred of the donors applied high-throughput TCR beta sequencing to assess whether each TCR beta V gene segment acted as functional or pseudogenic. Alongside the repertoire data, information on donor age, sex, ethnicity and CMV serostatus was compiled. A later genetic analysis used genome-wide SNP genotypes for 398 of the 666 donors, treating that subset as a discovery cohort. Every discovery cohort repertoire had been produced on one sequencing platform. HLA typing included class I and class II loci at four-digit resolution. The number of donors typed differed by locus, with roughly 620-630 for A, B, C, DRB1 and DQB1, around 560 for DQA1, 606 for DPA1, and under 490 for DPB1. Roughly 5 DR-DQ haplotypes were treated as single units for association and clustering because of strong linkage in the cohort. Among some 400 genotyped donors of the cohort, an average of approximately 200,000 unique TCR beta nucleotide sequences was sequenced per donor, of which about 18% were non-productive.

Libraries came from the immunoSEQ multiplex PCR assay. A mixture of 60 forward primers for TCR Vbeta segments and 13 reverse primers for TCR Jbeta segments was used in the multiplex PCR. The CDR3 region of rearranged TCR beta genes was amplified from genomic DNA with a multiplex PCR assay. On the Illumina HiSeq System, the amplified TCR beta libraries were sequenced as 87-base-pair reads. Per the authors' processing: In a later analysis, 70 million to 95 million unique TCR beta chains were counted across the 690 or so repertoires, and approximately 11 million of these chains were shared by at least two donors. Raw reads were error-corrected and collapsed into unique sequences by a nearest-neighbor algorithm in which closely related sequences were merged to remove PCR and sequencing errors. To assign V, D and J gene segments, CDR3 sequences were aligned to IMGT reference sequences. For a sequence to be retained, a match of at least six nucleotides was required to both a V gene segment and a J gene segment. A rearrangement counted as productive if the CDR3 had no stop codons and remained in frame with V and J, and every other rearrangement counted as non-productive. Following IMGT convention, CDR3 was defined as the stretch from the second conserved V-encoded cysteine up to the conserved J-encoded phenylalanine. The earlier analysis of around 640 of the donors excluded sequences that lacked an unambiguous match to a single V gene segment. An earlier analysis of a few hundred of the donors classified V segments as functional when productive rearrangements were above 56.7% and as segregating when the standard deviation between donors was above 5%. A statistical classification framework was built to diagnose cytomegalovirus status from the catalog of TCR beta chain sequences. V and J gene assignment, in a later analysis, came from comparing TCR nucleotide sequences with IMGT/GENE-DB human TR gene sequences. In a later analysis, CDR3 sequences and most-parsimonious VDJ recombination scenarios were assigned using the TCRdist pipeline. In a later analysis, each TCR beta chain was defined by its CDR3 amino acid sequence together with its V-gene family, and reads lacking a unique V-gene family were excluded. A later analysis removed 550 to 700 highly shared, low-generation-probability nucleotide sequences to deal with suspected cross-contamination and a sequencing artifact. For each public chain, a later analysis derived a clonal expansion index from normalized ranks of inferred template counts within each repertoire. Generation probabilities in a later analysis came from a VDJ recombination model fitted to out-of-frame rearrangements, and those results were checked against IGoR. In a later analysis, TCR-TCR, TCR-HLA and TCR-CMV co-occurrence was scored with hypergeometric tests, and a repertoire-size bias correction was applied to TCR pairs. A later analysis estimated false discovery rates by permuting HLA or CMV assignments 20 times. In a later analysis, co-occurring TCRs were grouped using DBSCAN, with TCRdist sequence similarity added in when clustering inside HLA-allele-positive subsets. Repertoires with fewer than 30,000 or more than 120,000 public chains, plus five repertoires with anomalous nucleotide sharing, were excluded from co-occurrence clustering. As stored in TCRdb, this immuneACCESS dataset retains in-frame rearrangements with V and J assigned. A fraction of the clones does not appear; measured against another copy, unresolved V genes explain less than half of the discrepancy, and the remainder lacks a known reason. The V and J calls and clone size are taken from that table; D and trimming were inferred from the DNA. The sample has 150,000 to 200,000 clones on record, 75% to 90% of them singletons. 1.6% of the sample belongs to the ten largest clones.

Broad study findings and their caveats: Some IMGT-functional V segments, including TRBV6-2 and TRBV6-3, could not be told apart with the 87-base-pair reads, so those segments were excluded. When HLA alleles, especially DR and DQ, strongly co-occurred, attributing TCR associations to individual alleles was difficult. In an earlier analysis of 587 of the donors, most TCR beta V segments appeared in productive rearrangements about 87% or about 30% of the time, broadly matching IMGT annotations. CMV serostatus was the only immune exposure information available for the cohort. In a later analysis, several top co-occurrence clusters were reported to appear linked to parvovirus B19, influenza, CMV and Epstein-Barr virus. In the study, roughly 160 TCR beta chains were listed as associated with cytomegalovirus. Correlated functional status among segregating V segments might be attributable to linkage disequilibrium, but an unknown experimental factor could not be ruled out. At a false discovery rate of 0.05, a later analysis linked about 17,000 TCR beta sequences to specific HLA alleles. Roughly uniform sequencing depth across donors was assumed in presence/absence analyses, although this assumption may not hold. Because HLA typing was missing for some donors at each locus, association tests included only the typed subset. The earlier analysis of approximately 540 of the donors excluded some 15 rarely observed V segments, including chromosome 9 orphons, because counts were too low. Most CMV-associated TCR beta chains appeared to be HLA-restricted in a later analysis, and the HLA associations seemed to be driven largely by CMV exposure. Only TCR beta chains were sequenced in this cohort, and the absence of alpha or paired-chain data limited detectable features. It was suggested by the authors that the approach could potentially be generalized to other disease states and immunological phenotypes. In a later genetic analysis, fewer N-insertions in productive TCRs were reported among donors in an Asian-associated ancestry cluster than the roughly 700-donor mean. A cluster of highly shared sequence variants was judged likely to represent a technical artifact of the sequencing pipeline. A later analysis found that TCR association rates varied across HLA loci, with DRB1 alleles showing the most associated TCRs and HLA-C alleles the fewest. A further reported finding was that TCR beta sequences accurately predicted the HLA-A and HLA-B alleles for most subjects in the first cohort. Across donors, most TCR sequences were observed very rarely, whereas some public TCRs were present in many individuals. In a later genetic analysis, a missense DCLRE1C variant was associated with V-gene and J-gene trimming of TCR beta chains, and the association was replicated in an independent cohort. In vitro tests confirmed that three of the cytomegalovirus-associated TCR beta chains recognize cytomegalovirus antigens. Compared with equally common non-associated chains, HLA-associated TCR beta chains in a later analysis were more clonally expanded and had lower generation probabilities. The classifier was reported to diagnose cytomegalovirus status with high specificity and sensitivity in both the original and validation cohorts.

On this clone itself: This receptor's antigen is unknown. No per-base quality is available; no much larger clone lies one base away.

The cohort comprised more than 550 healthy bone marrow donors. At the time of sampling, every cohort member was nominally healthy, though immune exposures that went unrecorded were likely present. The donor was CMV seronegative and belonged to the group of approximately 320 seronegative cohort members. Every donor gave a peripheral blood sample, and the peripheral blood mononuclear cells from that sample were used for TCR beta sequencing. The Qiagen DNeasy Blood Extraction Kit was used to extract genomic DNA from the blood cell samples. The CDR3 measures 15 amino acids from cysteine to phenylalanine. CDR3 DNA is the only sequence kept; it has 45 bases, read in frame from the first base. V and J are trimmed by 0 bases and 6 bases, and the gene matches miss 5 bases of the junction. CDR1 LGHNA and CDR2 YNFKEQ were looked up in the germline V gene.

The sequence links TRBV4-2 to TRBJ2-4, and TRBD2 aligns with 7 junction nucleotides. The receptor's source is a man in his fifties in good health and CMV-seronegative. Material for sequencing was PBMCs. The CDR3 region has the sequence CASSQEWASGNIQYF. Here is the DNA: TGTGCCAGCAGCCAAGAATGGGCTAGCGGAAACATTCAGTACTTC.